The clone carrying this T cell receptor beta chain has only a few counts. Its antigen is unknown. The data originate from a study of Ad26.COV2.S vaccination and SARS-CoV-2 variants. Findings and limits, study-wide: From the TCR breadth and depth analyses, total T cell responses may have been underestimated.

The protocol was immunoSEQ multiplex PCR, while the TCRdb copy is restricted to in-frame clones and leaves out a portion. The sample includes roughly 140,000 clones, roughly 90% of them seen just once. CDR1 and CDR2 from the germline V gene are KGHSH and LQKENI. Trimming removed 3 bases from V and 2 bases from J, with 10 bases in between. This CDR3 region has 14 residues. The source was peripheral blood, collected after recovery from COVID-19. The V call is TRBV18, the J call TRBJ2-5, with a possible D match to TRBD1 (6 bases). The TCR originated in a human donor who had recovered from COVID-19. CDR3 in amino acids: CASSPQTGQETQYF. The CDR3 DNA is TGTGCCAGCTCACCTCAGACAGGTCAAGAGACCCAGTACTTC.